A selection of T cell receptor beta chains follows, all from one sample in a study of tissue T cells after allogeneic stem cell transplantation. Produced via immunoSEQ multiplex PCR; TCRdb's table is partial and in-frame only. This table holds about 6,800 clones, around three fifths found once. The specimen comprised duodenum tissue, sampled at autopsy. These TCRs come from a female donor over 55 with lung cancer. Both conserved end residues are part of each CDR3. Each record gives: V gene, J gene, CDR3 protein.

>TRBV9|TRBJ2-1
CASSGPRAGGISHEQFF
>TRBV7-3|TRBJ1-1
CASSLGRQGSAFF
>TRBV18|TRBJ1-1
CASSPDTRFEAFF
>TRBV29-1|TRBJ2-1
CSVEQASGVVF
>TRBV5-4|TRBJ2-7
CASSLEGGDYEQYF
>TRBV10-2|TRBJ2-5
CASSGQGYETQYF
>TRBV28|TRBJ2-1
CASSSAGTSGSDEQFF
>TRBV6-1|TRBJ2-7
CASSGRDGTLAGMSSYEQYF
>TRBV14|TRBJ2-1
CASSQGVYGRSSYNEQFF
>TRBV5-4|TRBJ2-7
CASSLRQGAYEQYF
>TRBV11-3|TRBJ1-1
CASSFRGRNTEAFF
>TRBV7-2|TRBJ1-1
CASSKGAGTEAFF
>TRBV2|TRBJ2-5
CASSEALLAGGPGETQYF
>TRBV5-5|TRBJ1-6
CASSMGQPNSPLHF
>TRBV30|TRBJ2-1
CACHGTTLNEQFF
>TRBV18|TRBJ2-5
CASSPWLLAGRAQETQYF
>TRBV28|TRBJ1-4
CASSLSQGVEKLFF
>TRBV7-2|TRBJ1-2
CASSLGQGTGYTF
>TRBV30|TRBJ1-2
CAWSRLLLHTNYGYTF
>TRBV29-1|TRBJ2-4
CSVERDSRQYF
>TRBV5-5|TRBJ2-7
CASSLLPSGNYEQYF
>TRBV10-1|TRBJ1-3
CATTKGEGAREGASGNTIYF
>TRBV14|TRBJ2-1
CASSQVARSYNEQFF
>TRBV7-8|TRBJ2-1
CASSLTGYTVSSYNEQFF
>TRBV19|TRBJ2-3
CASRAVADSHTQYF
>TRBV10-2|TRBJ1-2
CASSGTGDYGYTF
>TRBV19|TRBJ1-5
CASSMEVGNQPQHF